This record looks at one T cell receptor (beta chain) sequence and its context. CDR1 is LNHDA, CDR2 SQIVND, per germline (reference sequence). V lost 6 bases and J lost 5; bases outside the gene matches: 6. CDR3 size: 13 residues. The sample belongs to a study of blood T cell repertoires in COVID-19. Turning to the study itself: PBMCs, B-cell-depleted T cells, or T cells provided the cDNA or gDNA that made up the material.

Authors' analysis steps: Counts of nucleated cells, estimated from reference gene primer amplification, were obtained. The repertoire was sequenced with immunoSEQ multiplex PCR; TCRdb's copy has only in-frame clones and lacks some. The D gene and trimming were derived from the DNA, and the V and J assignments and clone size from that table. The sample shows about 200,000 clones, 85% to 90% of them seen only once. The specimen sequenced was peripheral blood. V is TRBV19 and J is TRBJ2-5, with 7 bases fitting TRBD2. The origin of this receptor is a young man with active or convalescent COVID-19. CDR3 sequence: CASSETSPETQYF. The CDR3 DNA is TGTGCCAGTAGCGAGACTAGCCCCGAGACCCAGTACTTC.